This TCR beta chain was recorded in a study of cytomegalovirus exposure and HLA in healthy donors. Study overall: The roughly 120 million unique TCR beta sequences, from 150 million to 200 million T cells, were found by an earlier analysis. General study results and limits: For most TCR sequences rarity was the rule, although some public TCRs occurred in many donors. Per published reports, the classifier diagnosed cytomegalovirus status with high specificity and sensitivity.

A multiplex PCR was run with 60 Vbeta primers and 13 Jbeta primers. Original handling: Around 11 million of around 85 million unique TCR beta chains were shared, per a later count. TCRdb keeps only in-frame clones here, not all; method: immunoSEQ multiplex PCR. V and J calls and clone size come straight from that table; D and trimming were deduced from the DNA. The repertoire consists of 150,000 to 200,000 clones, with roughly 77% occurring once and the leading ten covering under 2%. For this clone: The antigen is undetermined.

The receptor's source is a woman under 30 in good health and CMV-seronegative. The sequencing sample was made of PBMCs.

The CDR3 reads CASSPPGGDGMNTEAFF. The CDR3 DNA sequence: TGTGCCAGCTCACCCCCAGGGGGAGACGGCATGAACACTGAAGCTTTCTTT. This chain links TRBV18 with TRBJ1-1, with TRBD1 matching 7 bases. V trimming: 3 bases; J trimming: 0 bases; junction bases outside the gene matches: 10. Per germline, CDR1 KGHSH and CDR2 LQKENI. This CDR3 spans 17 amino acids.